Following are 22 T cell receptor beta chains from one sample sequenced in a study of CD8 T cells in Susac syndrome (dated by TCRdb to between 2019 and 2020). Library method: the immunoSEQ multiplex PCR assay. RNA was extracted using the RNeasy kit, and about 0.45 to 1 ug of the RNA was reverse transcribed with random hexamers. The public reads were run again by TCRdb, first through fastp at Q25 and then through MiXCR, and only productive beta chains were kept. Rows are combined by CDR3 protein, so each entry shows the most common genes and DNA. In all, the sample holds about 430,000 distinct CDR3 sequences, and more than 80% of those were seen once. The ten largest clones add up to approximately 0.12% of the sample. The sample comprised CD8+ T cells from PBMCs. The receptors derive from a human donor with multiple sclerosis.

This clonotype was recorded only once. The chain is built from TRBV6-5 and TRBJ2-1; D possibly corresponds to TRBD2 (5 bases). CDR3 length: 15 residues. CDR1 is MNHEY, CDR2 SVGAGI, per germline. V lost 0 bases, J lost 9 bases, and 15 bases lay in between. CDR3 sequence: CASSYSSEGNGEQFF. In DNA form, the CDR3 reads TGTGCCAGCAGTTACTCGTCAGAGGGTAATGGTGAGCAGTTCTTC.

The chain couples TRBV7-6 to TRBJ2-7; 11 nucleotides line up with TRBD2. From germline, CDR1 is SGHVS and CDR2 FNYEAQ. This CDR3 is 16 amino acids long. The trim removed 5 bases at V and 2 bases at J, leaving 8 bases unmatched. The CDR3: CASSRTSGQPPYEQYF. The CDR3, as DNA: TGTGCCAGCAGCCGGACTAGCGGGCAACCTCCCTACGAGCAGTACTTC.

The chain couples TRBV4-1 to TRBJ1-6, with a tentative D call TRBD1 (6 bases). Germline values: CDR1 MGHRA, CDR2 YSYEKL. The CDR3 consists of 16 residues. V lost 0 bases and J lost 9, with 15 bases in between. CDR3 sequence (DNA): TGCGCCAGCAGCCAAGATCGGGCAGGGGTCGTTTCACCCCTCCACTTT. Its translation: CASSQDRAGVVSPLHF.

The chain couples TRBV6-1 to TRBJ1-2; D may be TRBD1 (5 bases). The V and J ends lost 2 bases and 7 bases respectively, with 23 bases between them. The length of the CDR3 is 17 residues. Per germline, CDR1 MNHNS and CDR2 SASEGT. The CDR3 DNA follows: TGTGCCAGCAGTGAAATCTCCCGTGATCTGGGGGTCGCTGGCTACACCTTC. It specifies CASSEISRDLGVAGYTF.

J is TRBJ2-7 and V is TRBV2; TRBD2 matches 10 bases. CDR3 length: 16 amino acids. CDR1 SNHLY and CDR2 FYNNEI come from the germline V gene. The J segment lost 3 bases and the V segment lost 3 bases, leaving 8 bases of the junction unmatched. CDR3 nucleotides: TGTGCCAGCAGTGACGCGGTAGCGGGAGGATTCTACGAGCAGTACTTC. Translation: CASSDAVAGGFYEQYF.

The CDR3 nucleotides are TGTGCCACTACAACTAGCGGGTGCGCCTACGAGCAGTACTTC. This encodes CATTTSGCAYEQYF. The V call is TRBV6-4, the J call TRBJ2-7, with 9 nucleotides matching TRBD2. CDR1 and CDR2 from the germline V gene are MRHNA and SNTAGT. V lost 10 bases and J lost 2; bases outside the gene matches: 9. This CDR3 is 14 amino acids long.

V usage is TRBV6-1 and J usage is TRBJ2-5; TRBD2 matches at 7 bases. The CDR3 has 13 amino acids. V was clipped by 6 bases and J by 5 bases; unmatched bases: 6. Germline CDR1 and CDR2: MNHNS and SASEGT. The CDR3: CASRENGGETQYF. The CDR3 nucleotides are TGTGCCAGCAGGGAGAACGGGGGGGAGACCCAGTACTTC.

The J gene is TRBJ2-2, the V gene TRBV11-2; the D is unclear. V lost 1 base and J 3 bases, leaving 9 bases between the germline ends. CDR1 and CDR2 from the germline V gene are SGHAT and FQNNGV. The CDR3 is 15 amino acids. In DNA, the CDR3 is TGTGCCAGCAGCTTAGGCCTGGGCTACACCGGGGAGCTGTTTTTT. It translates to CASSLGLGYTGELFF.

This sequence joins TRBV25-1 and TRBJ1-2; D is unclear. Trimming took off 1 base at V and 0 bases at J, with 6 bases between the two ends. This CDR3 contains 14 residues. Germline CDR1 is MGHDK and CDR2 is SYGVNS. The CDR3 bases are TGTGCCAGCAGTGAATCGGCTACTAACTATGGCTACACCTTC. Amino acid sequence: CASSESATNYGYTF.

The rearrangement links TRBV14 to TRBJ2-3, with TRBD2 identical over 9 bases. The J segment lost 4 bases and the V segment lost 4 bases, leaving 6 bases of the junction unmatched. CDR3 length: 15 amino acids. Germline CDR1 reads SGHDN; CDR2 reads FVKESK. CDR3 sequence (DNA): TGTGCCAGCAGCCTTCTAGCGGGAACTGCAGATACGCAGTATTTT. This codes for CASSLLAGTADTQYF.

This chain uses TRBV30 with TRBJ2-7, with D possibly TRBD2 on 6 matching bases. Germline V lookup: CDR1 GTSNPN, CDR2 SVGIG (reference sequence). This CDR3 spans 13 amino acids. Trimming pared 2 bases from V and 4 bases from J, leaving 12 bases between. In DNA, the CDR3 is TGTGCCTGGAGTATAGGAGGGGCGTACGAGCAGTACTTC. Translating it yields CAWSIGGAYEQYF.

The V gene is TRBV30, the J gene TRBJ1-1, with D possibly TRBD1 on 5 matching bases. The CDR3 contains 13 residues. The germline V and J ends were trimmed by 2 bases and 1 base, with 8 bases remaining between them. Germline V gene data show CDR1 as GTSNPN and CDR2 as SVGIG (reference sequence). CDR3 sequence (DNA): TGTGCCTGGAGTCGGGGGAAGAACACTGAAGCTTTCTTT. Its translation is CAWSRGKNTEAFF.

This chain joins TRBV11-2 and TRBJ2-3; 8 nucleotides match TRBD1. In germline, CDR1 is SGHAT, CDR2 FQNNGV. V shed 1 base, J shed 7 bases, and the junction held 7 bases outside the gene matches. The CDR3 runs 15 residues. This chain's CDR3 is CASSLGPGQAYTQYF. The CDR3 nucleotides are TGTGCCAGCAGCTTAGGACCGGGACAGGCTTATACGCAGTATTTT.

The genes are TRBV5-1 and TRBJ2-7; no clear D gene. The CDR3 has 12 residues. CDR1 is SGHRS, CDR2 YFSETQ, per germline. Trimming pared 0 bases from V and 5 bases from J, leaving 6 bases between. The CDR3 reads CASSLALNEQYF. CDR3 nucleotide sequence: TGCGCCAGCAGCTTGGCCCTCAACGAGCAGTACTTC.

The chain recombines TRBV5-1 with TRBJ1-1, with D perhaps matching TRBD1 (5 bases). Trimming pared 0 bases from V and 0 bases from J, leaving 12 bases between. This CDR3 is 16 amino acids long. Germline V gene sequence: CDR1 SGHRS, CDR2 YFSETQ. The CDR3 reads CASSLERTPMNTEAFF. CDR3 sequence (DNA): TGCGCCAGCAGCTTGGAGAGGACACCCATGAACACTGAAGCTTTCTTT.

The chain uses TRBV5-5 and TRBJ2-7; 13 bases map to TRBD2. This CDR3 has 17 amino acids. Trimming cost V 6 bases and J 0 bases; bases outside gene matches: 9. Looked up from germline, CDR1 is SGHKS and CDR2 is YYEKEE (reference sequence). This CDR3 reads CASTMGLAGQISYEQYF. The CDR3, as DNA: TGTGCCAGCACCATGGGACTAGCGGGGCAGATCTCCTACGAGCAGTACTTC.

Details on this clonotype: The junction does not match germline at one end; this may be a read error. J is TRBJ2-1 and V is TRBV28; D perhaps matches TRBD1 (5 bases). The CDR3 covers 13 residues. Germline assignment: CDR1 MDHEN and CDR2 SYDVKM. CDR3 bases: TGTGCCAGCAGTTTAGGGGCGAGGAATGGGCAGTTCTTC. This encodes CASSLGARNGQFF.

The gene calls are TRBV11-2 and TRBJ1-1; a possible D gene is TRBD1 (5 bases). CDR3 size: 14 residues. Per germline, CDR1 SGHAT and CDR2 FQNNGV. Trimming took 4 bases from V and 4 from J, leaving 13 bases between them. CDR3 in amino acids: CASSSDTPGTEAFF. CDR3 bases: TGTGCCAGCAGCTCGGACACCCCGGGCACTGAAGCTTTCTTT.

The V and J genes are TRBV3-1 and TRBJ1-2, with 7 nucleotides matching TRBD1. The trim removed 4 bases at V and 4 bases at J, leaving 3 bases unmatched. The germline gives CDR1 LGHDT, CDR2 YNNKEL (reference sequence). This CDR3 region has 13 residues. For the CDR3, the DNA is TGTGCCAGCAGCCCGAGACAGGGCTATGGCTACACCTTC. Residues: CASSPRQGYGYTF.

This clonotype was seen once. The V call is TRBV29-1, the J call TRBJ2-1; a weak D match, TRBD2 (5 bases). Germline V CDR1 and CDR2: SQVTM, ANQGSEA. The CDR3 is made up of 16 amino acids. Trimming removed 6 bases at V and 5 bases at J, with 23 bases between. This CDR3 is CSVGQLVPTIDNEQFF. The CDR3 coding sequence is TGCAGCGTGGGCCAACTAGTTCCCACGATTGACAATGAGCAGTTCTTC.

The chain carries TRBV29-1 and TRBJ2-1; TRBD1 might be the D (6 bases). Between the trimmed V and J ends, which lost 1 base and 0 bases, there was a span of 16 bases. Germline V lookup: CDR1 SQVTM, CDR2 ANQGSEA. CDR3 length: 17 residues. DNA of the CDR3: TGCAGCGTTGAAGGTCACAGGGTCGGAAACTCCTACAATGAGCAGTTCTTC. Translation: CSVEGHRVGNSYNEQFF.

This clonotype was counted once. The chain carries TRBV2 and TRBJ2-1; the D call may be TRBD1 or TRBD2 (5 bases each). V was clipped by 6 bases and J by 4 bases, with 16 bases between them. The CDR3 length is 15 residues. In germline, CDR1 is SNHLY, CDR2 FYNNEI. This chain's CDR3 is CASRPGPDEYNEQFF. In DNA, the CDR3 is TGTGCCAGCAGGCCGGGACCTGACGAGTACAATGAGCAGTTCTTC.